A selection of T cell receptor beta chains follows, all from one sample in a study of shared clonotypes between healthy human individuals. The assay was immunoSEQ multiplex PCR, and TCRdb's table has in-frame clones only and misses some. The sample shows roughly 2,300,000 clones, roughly 92% of them seen only once. The sequenced sample was naive CD4+ T cells from PBMCs. Receptors originate from a man aged 18 to 35 in good health. Some clones in this sample may be carry-over from other donors' samples. CDR3s include the opening cysteine and the closing phenylalanine or tryptophan. The D gene is left open where the match is weak. Only part of the rows carry a size: once, few, many, or a class if the clone is expanded.

>TRBJ2-7|NA|TRBV15|TRBD2
TGTGCCACCAGCAGAGCCAGGGGCGGGAGGGCGCCCCGCTCCTACGAGCAGTACTTC
CATSRARGGRAPRSYEQYF
>TRBJ2-5|NA|TRBV10-3|TRBD1
TGTGCCATCAGTCGGCAGGGGGTCCGAGAGACCCAGTACTTC
CAISRQGVRETQYF
>TRBJ1-2|NA|TRBV19|NA
TGTGCCAGTAGTACTACCGGGGACCAACTAGGCTATGGCTACACCTTC
CASSTTGDQLGYGYTF
>TRBJ2-7|once|TRBV6-8|NA
TGTGCCAGCATTATACGGGGGCGGACATGCCTCTACGAGCAGTACTTC
CASIIRGRTCLYEQYF
>TRBJ2-3|NA|TRBV9|TRBD2
TGTGCCAGCAGCTCCGGGAGGCGCACAGATACGCAGTATTTT
CASSSGRRTDTQYF
>TRBJ1-1|NA|TRBV9|TRBD1
TGTGCCAGCAGCCCACTCGACAGGGTTTGGACTGAAGCTTTCTTT
CASSPLDRVWTEAFF
>TRBJ2-1|NA|TRBV7-2|NA
TGTGCCAGCAGCTTGGGGAATGAGCAGTTCTTC
CASSLGNEQFF
>TRBJ1-1|few|TRBV7-9|NA
TGTGCCAGCAGCTTAGGGACCACTGAAGCTTTCTTT
CASSLGTTEAFF
>TRBJ2-3|NA|TRBV21-1|NA
TGTGCCAGCAAACCCCCTCCCGATCGGGAGGACACGTCAAGGCCTCCAGATACGCAGTATTTT
CASKPPPDREDTSRPPDTQYF
>TRBJ2-7|NA|TRBV27|TRBD1
TGTGCCAGCAGTTCCTTATACCGTAGGGACAGAACCACCTACGAGCAGTACTTC
CASSSLYRRDRTTYEQYF
>TRBJ2-7|NA|TRBV9|NA
TGTGCCAGCAGCGCCCGGTCCGAATCCTACGAGCAGTACTTC
CASSARSESYEQYF
>TRBJ2-1|few|TRBV14|NA
TGTGCCAGCAGCCACAGGGGCGGGAGCAATGAGCAGTTCTTC
CASSHRGGSNEQFF
>TRBJ2-2|NA|TRBV6-1|TRBD1
TGTGCCAGCAGTTCCGGGACAGCCGGGGAGCTGTTTTTT
CASSSGTAGELFF
>TRBJ1-2|NA|TRBV7-8|NA
TGTGCCAGCAGTCTGAGCTTCTATGGCTACACCTTC
CASSLSFYGYTF
>TRBJ2-3|NA|TRBV7-6|NA
TGTGCCAGCAGCTTAGGTCTTCCTCAAACTACAAGTACGCAGTATTTT
CASSLGLPQTTSTQYF
>TRBJ1-3|NA|TRBV19|NA
TGTGCCAGTAGTATGGACAGCTCTGGAAACACCATATATTTT
CASSMDSSGNTIYF
>TRBJ2-7|NA|TRBV7-2|NA
TGTGCCAGCAGCTACACAGGGTTCGACGAGCAGTACTTC
CASSYTGFDEQYF
>TRBJ1-1|NA|TRBV7-3|NA
TGTGCCAGCAGCCCCACCCCCGACAACACTGAAGCTTTCTTT
CASSPTPDNTEAFF
>TRBJ2-4|NA|TRBV30|NA
TGTGCCTGGACTGGACCCGACTTAGCCAAAAACATTCAGTACTTC
CAWTGPDLAKNIQYF
>TRBJ2-7|NA|TRBV2|NA
TGTGCCAGCAGAGACAGGTCCTACGAGCAGTACTTC
CASRDRSYEQYF
>TRBJ2-3|NA|TRBV19|NA
TGTGCCAGTAGTATTTGGCACACAGATACGCAGTATTTT
CASSIWHTDTQYF
>TRBJ2-1|once|TRBV5-1|NA
TGCGCCAGCAGCTTGGCGGCGGACAGCTCGTACAATGAGCAGTTCTTC
CASSLAADSSYNEQFF